This T cell receptor beta chain was captured by sequencing in a study of CD8 T cells in Susac syndrome. In the study overall: Intravenous immunoglobulin alone or corticosteroids were being given to patients with Susac syndrome at blood draw, unless they were therapy-naive.

A quantity of about 0.5 to 1 ug RNA underwent reverse transcription using random hexamers. immunoSEQ multiplex PCR amplified TCR beta CDR3 across 54 Vbeta, 13 Jbeta. TCRdb independently ran MiXCR on the immunoSEQ multiplex PCR reads; one entry per CDR3 protein. There are 150,000 or so distinct CDR3 sequences in the sample; around 95% occur only once, and approximately 0.13% lies in the top ten. The germline gives CDR1 LNHNV, CDR2 YYDKDF (reference sequence). The CDR3 totals 16 residues. Deletions cut 0 bases from V and 5 bases from J, with 17 bases between. This clonotype was obtained from a human donor with Susac syndrome. V gene TRBV15 combines with J gene TRBJ2-7, with TRBD1 as a possible D gene (5 bases). Sequencing input: CD4+ T cells from PBMCs. CDR3 in amino acids: CATSRDFHQGPHEQYF. The DNA of the CDR3 is TGTGCCACCAGCAGAGATTTTCATCAGGGTCCCCACGAGCAGTACTTC.